The 23 T cell receptor beta chains presented below share a single source sample, sequenced in a study of PD-L1 blockade in urothelial cancer. Time point in this sample: pretreatment peripheral blood. Only in-frame clones appear in the TCRdb table, and some are missing; sequencing was by immunoSEQ multiplex PCR. Among roughly 63,000 clones listed, roughly four fifths were seen once. Source: PBMCs, taken around atezolizumab (anti-PD-L1) treatment. Receptors were obtained from a man aged 65 to 79 with urothelial cancer.

This rearrangement joins TRBV5-6 to TRBJ1-1; tentative D call: TRBD1 (5 bases). V was cut by 6 bases and J by 6 bases, with 18 bases left in between. This CDR3 is 14 amino acids long. CDR1 is SGHDT and CDR2 is YYEEEE in the germline V gene. CDR3 in amino acids: CASNREGIGAEAFF. In DNA form, the CDR3 reads TGTGCCAGCAACCGGGAGGGGATAGGGGCTGAAGCTTTCTTT.

The CDR3 spells CASRNGGREGRNEQYF. The CDR3 nucleotides are TGTGCCAGCAGGAATGGCGGGCGGGAGGGCCGGAACGAGCAGTACTTC. The chain couples TRBV7-2 to TRBJ2-7, with 9 bases lining up with TRBD2. The germline V gene has CDR1 SGHTA and CDR2 FQGNSA. The length of the CDR3 is 16 residues. V shed 6 bases and J 5 bases; nucleotides not matched to a gene: 14.

The gene calls are TRBV6-4 and TRBJ1-6, with D tentatively TRBD1 (5 bases). V was trimmed by 3 bases and J by 13 bases, leaving 13 bases between them. The CDR3 is 13 amino acids. CDR1 and CDR2 (germline): MRHNA, SNTAGT. The CDR3 bases are TGTGCCAGCAGTGAAGAAGCTGGGGGGCCCCTCCACTTT. As protein: CASSEEAGGPLHF.

The gene calls are TRBV7-9 and TRBJ2-5; 9 nucleotides match TRBD2. CDR3 size: 15 residues. Germline V gives CDR1 SEHNR, CDR2 FQNEAQ (reference sequence). With 1 base clipped from V and 8 bases from J, the junction kept 8 bases outside the gene matches. CDR3 bases: TGTGCCAGCAGCTTAGAGGCGGGGGGGCCGCGAACCCAGTACTTC. It translates to CASSLEAGGPRTQYF.

The rearrangement links TRBV29-1 to TRBJ2-7; 8 nucleotides match TRBD2. This CDR3 comprises 13 residues. Unmatched junction bases numbered 6, after V lost 6 bases and J lost 2 bases. Germline CDR1 is SQVTM and CDR2 is ANQGSEA. The CDR3 sequence is CSVLADTTYEQYF. DNA of the CDR3: TGCAGCGTACTAGCGGATACCACCTACGAGCAGTACTTC.

Judged by abundance, this clone is medium-sized. One end of the junction varies from germline; a read error may be responsible. The V call is TRBV7-9, the J call TRBJ2-7; 9 bases agree with TRBD1. CDR3 length equals 14 residues. Per germline, CDR1 SEHNR and CDR2 FQNEAQ (reference sequence). In DNA form, the CDR3 reads TGTGCCAGCAGCCCCACCCCTCCGGGACAGGGAATCCCCTTC. Translating gives CASSPTPPGQGIPF.

The rearrangement uses TRBV19 and TRBJ1-2; D may be TRBD1 (6 bases). The length of the CDR3 is 13 residues. CDR1 LNHDA and CDR2 SQIVND come from the germline V gene (reference sequence). V was cut by 8 bases and J by 2 bases, with 12 bases left in between. The CDR3 loop is CASQQQGNYGYTF. CDR3 sequence (DNA): TGTGCCAGTCAACAACAGGGAAACTATGGCTACACCTTC.

V is TRBV11-3 and J is TRBJ2-7; TRBD2 matches 10 bases. Germline CDR1 is SGHNT and CDR2 is YENEEA. CDR3 length equals 16 residues. Germline trimming cut 0 bases from V and 2 bases from J; bases unmatched to any gene: 4. The CDR3 sequence: CASSLDGTSVTYEQYF. The CDR3 nucleotides read TGTGCCAGCAGCTTAGATGGGACTAGCGTTACCTACGAGCAGTACTTC. Supplemented by reference TRBV11-3 and TRBJ2-7, the full variable domain reads EAGVVQSPRYKIIEKKQPVAFWCNPISGHNTLYWYLQNLGQGPELLIRYENEEAVDDSQLPKDRFSAERLKGVDSTLKIQPAELGDSAVYLCASSLDGTSVTYEQYFGPGTRLTVT.

The CDR3 bases are TGCAGCGTCCCAGGCTCGGGAGAAGAGACCCAGTACTTC. The encoded protein is CSVPGSGEETQYF. V usage is TRBV29-1 and J usage is TRBJ2-5; D perhaps matches TRBD2 (6 bases). V lost 6 bases and J lost 3, with 14 bases in between. CDR1 SQVTM and CDR2 ANQGSEA come from the germline V gene. The CDR3 loop spans 13 amino acids.

A note on this clone: At the DNA level, this CDR3 is encoded by other sequences in the same sample as well. The chain carries TRBV18 and TRBJ1-1; D might be TRBD1 (6 bases). There are 15 residues in the CDR3. Germline CDR1 and CDR2: KGHSH and LQKENI. V lost 0 bases and J lost 1, with 9 bases in between. CDR3 sequence reads: CASSPPLGGNTEAFF. DNA of the CDR3: TGTGCCAGCTCACCACCGTTAGGGGGGAACACTGAAGCTTTCTTT.

The CDR3 DNA sequence: TGCGCCAGCAGCTTAACAGGGGGCGTTGGAGAGACCCAGTACTTC. Its translation: CASSLTGGVGETQYF. This rearrangement joins TRBV5-1 to TRBJ2-5, with 9 bases that match TRBD1. Unmatched junction bases numbered 6, after V lost 2 bases and J lost 4 bases. Per the germline V gene, CDR1 is SGHRS and CDR2 is YFSETQ. This CDR3 has 15 amino acids.

The chain combines TRBV2 with TRBJ2-7, with D possibly TRBD1 on 5 matching bases. Trimming stripped 7 bases from V and 0 bases from J, with 13 bases between. Germline lookup yields CDR1 SNHLY and CDR2 FYNNEI. The CDR3 runs to 14 residues. DNA for the CDR3: TGTGCCAGCAACCCAGACAGTAACTCCTACGAGCAGTACTTC. The encoded protein is CASNPDSNSYEQYF.

CDR3 amino acids: CASIRGGDQHQPQHF. CDR3 DNA: TGTGCCAGCATAAGAGGCGGGGATCAACATCAGCCCCAGCATTTT. This sequence joins TRBV28 and TRBJ1-5; no definite D call. Germline V lookup: CDR1 MDHEN, CDR2 SYDVKM. CDR3 length equals 15 residues. Trimming took off 7 bases at V and 5 bases at J, with 18 bases between the two ends.

The chain has TRBV11-2 and TRBJ1-5; D not resolved. Germline CDR1 reads SGHAT; CDR2 reads FQNNGV. V was clipped by 5 bases and J by 6 bases, with 11 bases between them. This CDR3 is built from 13 residues. The CDR3 sequence is CASSKSLSQPQHF. The CDR3 DNA follows: TGTGCCAGCAGCAAATCGTTGAGTCAGCCCCAGCATTTT.

The CDR3 is CASSSGTGRYNEQFF. In DNA form, the CDR3 reads TGTGCCAGCAGCTCCGGGACAGGGCGTTACAATGAGCAGTTCTTC. V and J are TRBV7-9 and TRBJ2-1; 9 nucleotides match TRBD1. Germline V gene data show CDR1 as SEHNR and CDR2 as FQNEAQ (reference sequence). This CDR3 spans 15 amino acids. The trim removed 4 bases at V and 4 bases at J, leaving 5 bases unmatched.

The chain combines TRBV29-1 with TRBJ1-2; the match to TRBD1 covers 7 bases. After removal of 6 bases from V and 3 bases from J, the junction contained 16 bases not matched to a gene. Germline CDR1 and CDR2: SQVTM and ANQGSEA. The CDR3 is 16 residues long. In DNA, the CDR3 is TGCAGCGTAGAGACGGGACAGCGGGCCCAGGACTATGGCTACACCTTC. Protein: CSVETGQRAQDYGYTF.

This chain uses TRBV5-1 with TRBJ2-7, with D perhaps TRBD1 (5 bases). CDR1 SGHRS and CDR2 YFSETQ come from the germline V gene. Trimming pared 0 bases from V and 2 bases from J, leaving 15 bases between. The CDR3 extends over 16 amino acids. Here the CDR3 DNA reads TGCGCCAGCAGCTTGGTGGGCTACAGGAACACCTACGAGCAGTACTTC. It yields the protein CASSLVGYRNTYEQYF. The full variable domain, rest sourced from reference TRBV5-1 and TRBJ2-7, is KAGVTQTPRYLIKTRGQQVTLSCSPISGHRSVSWYQQTPGQGLQFLFEYFSETQRNKGNFPGRFSGRQFSNSRSEMNVSTLELGDSALYLCASSLVGYRNTYEQYFGPGTRLTVT.

J is TRBJ2-1 and V is TRBV5-1; 12 positions agree with TRBD2. The CDR3 length is 15 residues. Losses at the gene ends were 0 bases for V and 9 bases for J; bases not matched to a gene: 4. Germline CDR1 is SGHRS and CDR2 is YFSETQ. The CDR3 region is CASSLVTSGGSEQFF. The CDR3 DNA reads TGCGCCAGCAGCTTGGTTACTAGCGGGGGGAGTGAGCAGTTCTTC.

The chain recombines TRBV6-5 with TRBJ2-1; TRBD2 agrees at 9 bases. Germline V gives CDR1 MNHEY, CDR2 SVGAGI. The length of the CDR3 is 14 residues. The V and J ends lost 4 bases and 6 bases, in that order; junction bases with no gene match: 4. The CDR3 here is CASSLAGDRNEQFF. CDR3 bases: TGTGCCAGCAGTTTAGCGGGGGACCGCAATGAGCAGTTCTTC.

The chain employs TRBV18 and TRBJ2-6; TRBD1 is a possible D gene (6 bases). Trimming pared 2 bases from V and 0 bases from J, leaving 8 bases between. The CDR3 covers 16 residues. The germline CDR1 and CDR2 sequences are KGHSH and LQKENI. The chain's CDR3 is CASSPGQTSGANVLTF. The CDR3 bases are TGTGCCAGCTCACCAGGACAGACCTCTGGGGCCAACGTCCTGACTTTC.

The CDR3 region is CASSIGWTGRDTEAFF. CDR3 DNA: TGTGCCAGTAGTATAGGTTGGACAGGGCGGGACACTGAAGCTTTCTTT. The chain uses TRBV19 and TRBJ1-1, with 8 bases identical to TRBD1. The V gene end was trimmed by 1 base and the J gene end by 3 bases; junction bases not matched to a gene: 7. The germline V gene encodes CDR1 LNHDA and CDR2 SQIVND (reference sequence). CDR3 length: 16 amino acids.

The chain couples TRBV25-1 to TRBJ2-5; 7 bases fit TRBD2. V was clipped by 6 bases and J by 2 bases; unmatched bases: 12. This CDR3 is built from 16 residues. Germline CDR1 MGHDK, CDR2 SYGVNS. CDR3 protein: CASSKEGGRVQETQYF. The CDR3, as DNA: TGTGCCAGCAGCAAAGAGGGAGGGAGGGTACAAGAGACCCAGTACTTC.

The rearrangement joins TRBV2 to TRBJ1-1; possibly TRBD1 for D (5 bases). The germline V and J ends were trimmed by 7 bases and 1 base, with 10 bases remaining between them. The CDR3 totals 13 residues. CDR1 and CDR2 from the germline V gene are SNHLY and FYNNEI. The CDR3 bases are TGTGCCAGCAATCTTCAGGGGAACACTGAAGCTTTCTTT. This encodes CASNLQGNTEAFF.